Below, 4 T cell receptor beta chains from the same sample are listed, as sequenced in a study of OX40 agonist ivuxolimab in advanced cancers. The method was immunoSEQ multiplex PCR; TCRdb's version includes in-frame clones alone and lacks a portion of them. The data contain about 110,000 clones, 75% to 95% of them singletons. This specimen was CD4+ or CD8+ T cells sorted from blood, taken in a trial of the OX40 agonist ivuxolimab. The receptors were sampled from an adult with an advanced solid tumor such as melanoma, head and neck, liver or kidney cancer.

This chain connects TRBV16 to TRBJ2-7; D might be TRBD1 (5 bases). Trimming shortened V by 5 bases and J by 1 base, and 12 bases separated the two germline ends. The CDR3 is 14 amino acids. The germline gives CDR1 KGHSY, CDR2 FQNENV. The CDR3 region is CASSEQQDSYEQYF. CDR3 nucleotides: TGTGCCAGCAGCGAACAACAGGATTCCTACGAGCAGTACTTC.

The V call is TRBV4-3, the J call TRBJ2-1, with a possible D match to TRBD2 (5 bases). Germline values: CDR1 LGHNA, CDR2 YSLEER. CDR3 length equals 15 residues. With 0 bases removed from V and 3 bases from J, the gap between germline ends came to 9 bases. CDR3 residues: CASSQEGRNYNEQFF. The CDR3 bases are TGCGCCAGCAGCCAAGAGGGGAGAAACTACAATGAGCAGTTCTTC.

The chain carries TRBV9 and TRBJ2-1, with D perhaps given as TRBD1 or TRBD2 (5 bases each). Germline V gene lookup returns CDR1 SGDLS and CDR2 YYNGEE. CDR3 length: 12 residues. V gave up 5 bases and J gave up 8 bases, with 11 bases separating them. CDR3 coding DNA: TGTGCCAGCAGGGGGCCGGGGCATGAGCAGTTCTTC. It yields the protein CASRGPGHEQFF.

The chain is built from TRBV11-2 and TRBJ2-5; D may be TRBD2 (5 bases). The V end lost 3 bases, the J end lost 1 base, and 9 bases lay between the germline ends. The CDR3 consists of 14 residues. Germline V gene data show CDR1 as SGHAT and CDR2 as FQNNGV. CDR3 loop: CASSFGAGQETQYF. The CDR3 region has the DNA TGTGCCAGCAGCTTTGGTGCGGGCCAAGAGACCCAGTACTTC.